This entry lists 2 T cell receptor beta chains sequenced from one sample in a study of T cell repertoires in cytomegalovirus infection. Each CDR3 protein gets one entry after TCRdb re-called the reads with MiXCR. The sample lists 110,000 to 150,000 distinct CDR3 sequences; under 8% were seen once. Sequencing was done on a sample of PBMCs. Receptors were obtained from a human donor in good health (CMV status not recorded). Some clones in this sample may be carry-over from other donors' samples.

In this sample, this clonotype turned up many times. The chain couples TRBV7-9 to TRBJ1-2; 9 bases are shared with TRBD1. The CDR3 extends over 14 amino acids. The ends lost 5 bases at V and 6 bases at J; junction bases unmatched: 7. The germline gives CDR1 SEHNR, CDR2 FQNEAQ (reference sequence). The CDR3 DNA reads as TGTGCCAGCAGCCCCGGACAGGGGAGAGATGGCTACACCTTC. Protein sequence: CASSPGQGRDGYTF.

In its sample, this clonotype was seen a few times. DNA for the CDR3: TGTGCCAGCAGCTTGGGGTCGCTGGACTATGGCTACACCTTC. Its translation: CASSLGSLDYGYTF. The rearrangement joins TRBV5-4 to TRBJ1-2; D is ambiguous. Between the trimmed V and J ends, which lost 0 bases and 3 bases, there was a span of 9 bases. CDR1 is SGHNT and CDR2 is YYREEE in the germline V gene (reference sequence). The CDR3 is 14 amino acids.